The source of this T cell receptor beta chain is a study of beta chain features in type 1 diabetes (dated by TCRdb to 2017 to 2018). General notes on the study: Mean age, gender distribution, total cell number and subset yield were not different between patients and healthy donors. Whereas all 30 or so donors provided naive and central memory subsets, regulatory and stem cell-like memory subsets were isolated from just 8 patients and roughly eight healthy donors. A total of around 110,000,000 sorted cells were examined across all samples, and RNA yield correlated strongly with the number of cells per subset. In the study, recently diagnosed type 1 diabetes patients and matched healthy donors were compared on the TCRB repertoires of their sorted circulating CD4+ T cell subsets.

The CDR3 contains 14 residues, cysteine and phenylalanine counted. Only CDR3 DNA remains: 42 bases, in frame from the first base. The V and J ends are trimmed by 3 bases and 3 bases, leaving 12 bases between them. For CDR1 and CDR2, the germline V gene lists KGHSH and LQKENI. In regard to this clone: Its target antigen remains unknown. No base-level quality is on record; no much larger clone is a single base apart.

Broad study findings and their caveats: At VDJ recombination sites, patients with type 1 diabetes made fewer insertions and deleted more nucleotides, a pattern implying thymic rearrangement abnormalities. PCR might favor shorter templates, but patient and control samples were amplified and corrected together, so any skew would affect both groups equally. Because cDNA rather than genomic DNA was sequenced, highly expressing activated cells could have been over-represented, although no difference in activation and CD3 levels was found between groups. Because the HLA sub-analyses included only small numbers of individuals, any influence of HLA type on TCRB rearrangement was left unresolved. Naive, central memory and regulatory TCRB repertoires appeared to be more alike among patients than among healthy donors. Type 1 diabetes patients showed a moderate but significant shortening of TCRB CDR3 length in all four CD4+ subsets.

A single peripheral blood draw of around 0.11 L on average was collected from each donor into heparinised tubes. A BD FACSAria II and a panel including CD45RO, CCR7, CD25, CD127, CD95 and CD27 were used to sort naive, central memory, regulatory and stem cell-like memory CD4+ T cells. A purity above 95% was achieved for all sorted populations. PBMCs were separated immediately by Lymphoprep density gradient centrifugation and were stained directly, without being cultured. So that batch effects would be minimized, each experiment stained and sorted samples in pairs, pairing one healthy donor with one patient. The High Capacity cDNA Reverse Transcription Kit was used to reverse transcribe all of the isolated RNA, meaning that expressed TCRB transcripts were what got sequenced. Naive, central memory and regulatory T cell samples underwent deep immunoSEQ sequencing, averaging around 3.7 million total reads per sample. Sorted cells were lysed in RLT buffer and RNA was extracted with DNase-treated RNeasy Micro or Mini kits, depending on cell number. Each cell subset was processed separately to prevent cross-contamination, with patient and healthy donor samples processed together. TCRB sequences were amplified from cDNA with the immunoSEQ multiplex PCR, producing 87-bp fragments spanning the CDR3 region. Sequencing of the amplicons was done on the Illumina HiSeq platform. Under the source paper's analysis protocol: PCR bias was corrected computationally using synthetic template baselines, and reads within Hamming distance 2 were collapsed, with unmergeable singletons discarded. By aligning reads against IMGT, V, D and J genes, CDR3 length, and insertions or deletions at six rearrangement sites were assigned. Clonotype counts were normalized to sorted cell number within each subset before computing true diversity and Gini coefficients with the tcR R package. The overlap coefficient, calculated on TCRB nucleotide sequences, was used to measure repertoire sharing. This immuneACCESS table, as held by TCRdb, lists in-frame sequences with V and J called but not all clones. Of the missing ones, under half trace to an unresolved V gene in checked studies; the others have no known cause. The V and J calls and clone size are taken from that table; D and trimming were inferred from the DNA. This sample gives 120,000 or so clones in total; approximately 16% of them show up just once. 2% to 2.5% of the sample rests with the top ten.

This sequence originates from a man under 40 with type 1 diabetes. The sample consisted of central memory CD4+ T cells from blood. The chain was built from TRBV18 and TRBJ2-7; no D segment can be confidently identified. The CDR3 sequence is CASSPVQALYEQYF. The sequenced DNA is TGTGCCAGCTCACCCGTGCAGGCACTCTACGAGCAGTACTTC.